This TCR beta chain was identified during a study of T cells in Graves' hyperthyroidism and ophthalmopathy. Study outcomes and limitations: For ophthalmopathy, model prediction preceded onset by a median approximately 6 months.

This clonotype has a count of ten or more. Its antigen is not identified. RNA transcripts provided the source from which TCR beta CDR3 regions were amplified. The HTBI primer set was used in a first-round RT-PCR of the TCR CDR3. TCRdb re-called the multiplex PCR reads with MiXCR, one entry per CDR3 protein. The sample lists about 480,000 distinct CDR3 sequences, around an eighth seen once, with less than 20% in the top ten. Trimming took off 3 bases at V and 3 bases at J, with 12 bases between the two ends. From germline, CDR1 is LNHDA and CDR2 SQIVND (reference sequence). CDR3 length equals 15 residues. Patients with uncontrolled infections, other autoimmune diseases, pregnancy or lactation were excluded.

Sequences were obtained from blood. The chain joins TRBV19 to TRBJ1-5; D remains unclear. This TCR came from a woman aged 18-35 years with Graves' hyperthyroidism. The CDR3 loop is CASSISPDYNQPQHF. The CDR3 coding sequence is TGTGCCAGTAGTATTTCGCCAGACTACAATCAGCCCCAGCATTTT.